This TCR beta chain was identified in a study of chemoradiotherapy in HPV16-positive cancers. Whole-study context: A couple of HPV16-positive patients' cells yielded candidate HPV-specific clones and common motifs.

Assay: immunoSEQ multiplex PCR; the TCRdb copy retains only in-frame clones and omits some. The repertoire consists of around 12,000 clones, with more than 75% occurring once and the leading ten covering 5% to 6%. Repeated repertoire sampling spanned the course of chemoradiotherapy. The TCR was taken from a human donor with HPV-associated anogenital cancer. Specimen: blood, collected from a patient who underwent chemoradiotherapy.

The CDR3 region is CASSVMRGAYNEQFF. The DNA of the CDR3 is TGTGCCAGCAGCGTCATGCGGGGGGCATACAATGAGCAGTTCTTC. V and J are TRBV11-3 and TRBJ2-1; 8 nucleotides agree with TRBD2. Trimming cost V 5 bases and J 4 bases; bases outside gene matches: 7. The germline gives CDR1 SGHNT, CDR2 YENEEA. This CDR3 contains 15 residues.